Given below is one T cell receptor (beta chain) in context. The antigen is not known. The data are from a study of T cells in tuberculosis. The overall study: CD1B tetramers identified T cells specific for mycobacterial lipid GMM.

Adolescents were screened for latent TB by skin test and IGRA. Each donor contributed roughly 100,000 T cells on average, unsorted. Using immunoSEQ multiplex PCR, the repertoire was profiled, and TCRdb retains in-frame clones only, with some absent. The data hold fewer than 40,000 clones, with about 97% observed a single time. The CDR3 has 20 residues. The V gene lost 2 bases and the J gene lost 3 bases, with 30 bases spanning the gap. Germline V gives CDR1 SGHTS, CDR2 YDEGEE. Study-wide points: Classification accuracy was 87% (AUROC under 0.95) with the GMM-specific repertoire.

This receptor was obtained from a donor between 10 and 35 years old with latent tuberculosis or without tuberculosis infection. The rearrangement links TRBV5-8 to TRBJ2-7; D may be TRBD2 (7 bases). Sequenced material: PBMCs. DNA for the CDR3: TGTGCCAGCAGCTTAATGATCGTAGGGGGAGGGCCTCCCCACTACTACGAGCAGTACTTC. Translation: CASSLMIVGGGPPHYYEQYF.